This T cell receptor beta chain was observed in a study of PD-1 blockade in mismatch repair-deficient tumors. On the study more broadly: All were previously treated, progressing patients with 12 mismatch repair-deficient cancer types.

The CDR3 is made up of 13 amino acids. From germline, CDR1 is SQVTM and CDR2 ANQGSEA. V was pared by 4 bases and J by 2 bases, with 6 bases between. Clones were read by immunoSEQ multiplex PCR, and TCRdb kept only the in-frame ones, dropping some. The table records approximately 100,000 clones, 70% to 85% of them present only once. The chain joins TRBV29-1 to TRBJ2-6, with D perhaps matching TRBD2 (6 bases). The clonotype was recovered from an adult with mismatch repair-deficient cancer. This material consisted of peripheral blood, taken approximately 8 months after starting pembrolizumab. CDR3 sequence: CSVGGTGANVLTF. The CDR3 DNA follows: TGCAGCGTTGGCGGGACTGGGGCCAACGTCCTGACTTTC.